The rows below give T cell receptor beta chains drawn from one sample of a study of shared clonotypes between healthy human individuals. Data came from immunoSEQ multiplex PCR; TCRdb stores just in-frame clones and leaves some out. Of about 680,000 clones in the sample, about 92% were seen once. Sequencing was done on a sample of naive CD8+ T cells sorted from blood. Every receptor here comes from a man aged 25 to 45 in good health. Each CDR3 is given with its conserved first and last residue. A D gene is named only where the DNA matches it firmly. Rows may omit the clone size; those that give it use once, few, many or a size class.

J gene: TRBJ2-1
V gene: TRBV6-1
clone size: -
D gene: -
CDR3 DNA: TGTGCCAGCAGTTACAAAAGGGAGCAGTTCTTC
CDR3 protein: CASSYKREQFF

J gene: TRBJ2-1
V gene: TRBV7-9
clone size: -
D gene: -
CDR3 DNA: TGTGCCAGCAGCTTAATTCGGAATGAGCAGTTCTTC
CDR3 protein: CASSLIRNEQFF

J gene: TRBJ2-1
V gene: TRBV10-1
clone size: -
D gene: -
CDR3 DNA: TGCGCCAGCAGTGAGGCCCATGAGCAGTTCTTC
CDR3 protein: CASSEAHEQFF

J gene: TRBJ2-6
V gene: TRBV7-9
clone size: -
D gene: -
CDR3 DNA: TGTGCCAGCAGCTCCAAACGGCGGACCTCTGGGGCCAACGTCCTGACTTTC
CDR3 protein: CASSSKRRTSGANVLTF

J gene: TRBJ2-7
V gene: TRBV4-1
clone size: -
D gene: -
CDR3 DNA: TGCGCCAGCAGCCAAGGTGCCCCGTCACCCTACGAGCAGTACTTC
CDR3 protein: CASSQGAPSPYEQYF

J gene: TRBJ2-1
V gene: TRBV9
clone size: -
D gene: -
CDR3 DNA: TGTGCCAGCAGCCCATTAGCGACCAGCTCCTACAATGAGCAGTTCTTC
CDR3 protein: CASSPLATSSYNEQFF

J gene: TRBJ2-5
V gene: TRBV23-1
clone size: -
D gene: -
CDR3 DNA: TGCGCCAGGAGTCCAGGGGCGGCTCAAGAGACCCAGTACTTC
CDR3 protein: CARSPGAAQETQYF

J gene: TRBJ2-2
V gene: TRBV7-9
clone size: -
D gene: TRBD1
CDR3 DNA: TGTGCCAGCAGCTCCCGGGACAGGGGGCTCGGGACCGGGGAGCTGTTTTTT
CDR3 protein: CASSSRDRGLGTGELFF

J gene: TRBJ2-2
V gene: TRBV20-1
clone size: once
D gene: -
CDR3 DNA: TGCAGTGCTAGAGGTCACGGGGAGCTGTTTTTT
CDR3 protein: CSARGHGELFF

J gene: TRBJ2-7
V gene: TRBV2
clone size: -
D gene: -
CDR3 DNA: TGTGCCAGCAGTGAAAGGGCGGAGACGGTCTACGAGCAGTACTTC
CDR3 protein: CASSERAETVYEQYF

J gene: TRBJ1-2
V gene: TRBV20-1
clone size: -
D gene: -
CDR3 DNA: TGCAGTGCTTCATATGGCTACACCTTC
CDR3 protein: CSASYGYTF

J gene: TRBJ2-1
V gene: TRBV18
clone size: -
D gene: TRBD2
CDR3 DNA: TGTGCCAGCTCACCACGGGAGGGGAGCTCCTACAATGAGCAGTTCTTC
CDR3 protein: CASSPREGSSYNEQFF

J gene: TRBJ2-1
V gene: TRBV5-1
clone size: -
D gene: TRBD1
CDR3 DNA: TGCGCCAGCAGCTTCCCCGGGACAGGGGACGAACAGTTCTTC
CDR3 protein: CASSFPGTGDEQFF

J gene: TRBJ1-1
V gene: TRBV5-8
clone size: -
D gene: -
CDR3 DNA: TGTGCCAGCAGCCGCCAGGGAATCACTGAAGCTTTCTTT
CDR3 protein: CASSRQGITEAFF

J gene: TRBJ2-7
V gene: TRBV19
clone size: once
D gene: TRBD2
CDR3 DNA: TGTGCCAGTAGTCCCCGGGTTAGCGGGGAATACGAGCAGTACTTC
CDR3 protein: CASSPRVSGEYEQYF

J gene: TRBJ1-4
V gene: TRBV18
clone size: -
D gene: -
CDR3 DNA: TGTGCCAGCTCCCATGAGGGATATAATGAAAAACTGTTTTTT
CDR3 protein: CASSHEGYNEKLFF

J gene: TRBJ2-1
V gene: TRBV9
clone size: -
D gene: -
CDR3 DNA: TGTGCCAGCAGCGTAGTAGGGACCACCTCCTACAATGAGCAGTTCTTC
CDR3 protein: CASSVVGTTSYNEQFF

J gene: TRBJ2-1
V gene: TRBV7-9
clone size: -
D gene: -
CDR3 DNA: TGTGCCAGCAGCTTGGGCAGCTCCTACAATGAGCAGTTCTTC
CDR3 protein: CASSLGSSYNEQFF

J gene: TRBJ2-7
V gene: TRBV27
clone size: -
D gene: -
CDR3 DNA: TGTGCCAGCTCATTACGGGGATTCGTCTACGAGCAGTACTTC
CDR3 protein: CASSLRGFVYEQYF

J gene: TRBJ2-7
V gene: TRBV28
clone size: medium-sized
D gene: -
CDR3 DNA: TGTGCCACCGGTCGGTCCTACGAGCAGTACTTC
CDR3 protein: CATGRSYEQYF

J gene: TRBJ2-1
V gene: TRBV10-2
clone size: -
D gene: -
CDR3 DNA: TGCGCCAGTTCCGTGGACAGCTACAATGAGCAGTTCTTC
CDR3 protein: CASSVDSYNEQFF

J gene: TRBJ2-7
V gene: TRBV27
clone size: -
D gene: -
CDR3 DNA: TGTGCCAGCAGTGGGGGGGCATGGAACGAGCAGTACTTC
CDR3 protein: CASSGGAWNEQYF

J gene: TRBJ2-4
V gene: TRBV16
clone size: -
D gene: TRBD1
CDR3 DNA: TGTGCCAGCAGCCAGGGACAGGGAGGGAACATTCAGTACTTC
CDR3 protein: CASSQGQGGNIQYF

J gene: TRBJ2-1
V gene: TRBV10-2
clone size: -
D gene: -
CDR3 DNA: TGCGCCAGCAGTGATATTCGGTATGAGCAGTTCTTC
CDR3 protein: CASSDIRYEQFF

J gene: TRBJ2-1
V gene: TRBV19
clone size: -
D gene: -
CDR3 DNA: TGTGCCAGTAGCCCTCCAGGGAGTTCCTCCTACAATGAGCAGTTCTTC
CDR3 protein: CASSPPGSSSYNEQFF

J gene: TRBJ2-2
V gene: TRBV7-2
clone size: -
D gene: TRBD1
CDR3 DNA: TGTGCCAGCAGCTTAGTCATGGGACAGGGGGCACCCGGGGAGCTGTTTTTT
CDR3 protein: CASSLVMGQGAPGELFF

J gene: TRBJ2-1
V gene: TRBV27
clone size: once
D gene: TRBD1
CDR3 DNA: TGTGCCAGCAGTATACAGGGGTATTCCTACAATGAGCAGTTCTTC
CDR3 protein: CASSIQGYSYNEQFF

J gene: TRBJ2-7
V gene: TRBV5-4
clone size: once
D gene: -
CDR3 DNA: TGTGCCAGCAGCTTGGAACCCTCGCATTACGAGCAGTACTTC
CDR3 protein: CASSLEPSHYEQYF

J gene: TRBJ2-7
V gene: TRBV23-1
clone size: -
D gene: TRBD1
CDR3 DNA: TGCGCCAGCAGTACCCGGGACAGGAGCTCCTACGAGCAGTACTTC
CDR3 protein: CASSTRDRSSYEQYF

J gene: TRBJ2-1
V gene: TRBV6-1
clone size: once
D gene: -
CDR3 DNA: TGTGCCAGCGGGGACTTTCCCCTCCAGTTCTTC
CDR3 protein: CASGDFPLQFF

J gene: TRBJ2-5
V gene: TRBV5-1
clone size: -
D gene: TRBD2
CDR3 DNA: TGCGCCAGCAGCTCACGACTAGCAGGAGAGACCCAGTACTTC
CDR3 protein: CASSSRLAGETQYF

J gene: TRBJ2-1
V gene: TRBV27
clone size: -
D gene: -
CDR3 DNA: TGTGCCAGCAGTCTCGGGTGGGAGCCCCTCAATGAGCAGTTCTTC
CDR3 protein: CASSLGWEPLNEQFF

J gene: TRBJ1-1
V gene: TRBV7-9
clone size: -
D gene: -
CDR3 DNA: TGTGCCAGCAGCTTAACCGGGATAAACACTGAAGCTTTCTTT
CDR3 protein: CASSLTGINTEAFF

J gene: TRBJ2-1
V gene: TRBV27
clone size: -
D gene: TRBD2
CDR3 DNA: TGTGCCAGCAGGCCTAGCGGGAGATACAATGAGCAGTTCTTC
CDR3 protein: CASRPSGRYNEQFF

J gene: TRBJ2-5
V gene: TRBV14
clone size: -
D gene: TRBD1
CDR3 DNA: TGTGCCAGCAGCCAAGCCCGGACAGGGGCCTCGTACCAAGAGACCCAGTACTTC
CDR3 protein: CASSQARTGASYQETQYF

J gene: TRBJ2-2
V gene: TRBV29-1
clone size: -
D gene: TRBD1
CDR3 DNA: TGCAGCGTTGGACAGGGGTTGGACACCGGGGAGCTGTTTTTT
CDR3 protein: CSVGQGLDTGELFF

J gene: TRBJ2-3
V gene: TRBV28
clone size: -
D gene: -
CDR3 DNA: TGTGCCAGCAGTTGGGCTGGGGCCTCCACAGATACGCAGTATTTT
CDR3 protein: CASSWAGASTDTQYF

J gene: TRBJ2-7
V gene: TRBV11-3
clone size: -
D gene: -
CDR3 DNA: TGTGCCAGCAGCTTAGGCAGCTACGAGCAGTACTTC
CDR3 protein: CASSLGSYEQYF

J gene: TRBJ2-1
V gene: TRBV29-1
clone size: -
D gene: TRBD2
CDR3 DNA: TGCAGCGTTGAAGCTAGCGGAGTTCTTTTTGGTGAGCAGTTCTTC
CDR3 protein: CSVEASGVLFGEQFF

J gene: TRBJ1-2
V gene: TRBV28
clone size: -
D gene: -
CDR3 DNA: TGTGCCAGCACCGGAAGGACGGTCGCTTACTATGGCTACACCTTC
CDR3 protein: CASTGRTVAYYGYTF

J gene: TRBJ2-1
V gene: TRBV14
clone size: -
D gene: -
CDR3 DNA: TGTGCCAGCAGCCAGGAAGGACAGAACAATGAGCAGTTCTTC
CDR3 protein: CASSQEGQNNEQFF

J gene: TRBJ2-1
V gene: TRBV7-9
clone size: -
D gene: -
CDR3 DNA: TGTGCCAGCAGCTGGGGAGACAATGAGCAGTTCTTC
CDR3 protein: CASSWGDNEQFF

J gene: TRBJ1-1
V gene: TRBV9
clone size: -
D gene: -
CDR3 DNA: TGTGCCAGCGGTTCAGGGGAAAACACTGAAGCTTTCTTT
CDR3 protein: CASGSGENTEAFF

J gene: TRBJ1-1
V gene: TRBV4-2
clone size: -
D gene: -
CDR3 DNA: TGTGCCAGCAGCCAGGTGAGGGGGGCGAACACTGAAGCTTTCTTT
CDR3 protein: CASSQVRGANTEAFF